The 22 T cell receptor beta chains reported below all come from one sample, sequenced in a study of radiotherapy plus CTLA-4 blockade in lung cancer. Some clones are missing from TCRdb's copy, which holds only in-frame ones; the method was immunoSEQ multiplex PCR. The sample holds approximately 60,000 clones, about 72% seen once. The sample in question was peripheral blood, obtained from a patient treated with radiotherapy plus ipilimumab. The receptors derive from a human donor with non-small cell lung cancer who had a complete response to radiotherapy plus ipilimumab.

The chain carries TRBV6-5 and TRBJ1-5, with 8 bases fitting TRBD1. The CDR3 length is 14 residues. Trimming took 6 bases from V and 7 from J; bases not matched to a gene: 8. Germline V gene data show CDR1 as MNHEY and CDR2 as SVGAGI. The CDR3 is CASSTDRVTQPQHF. CDR3 coding DNA: TGTGCCAGCAGCACGGACAGGGTAACGCAGCCCCAGCATTTT.

This clone was picked up one time. The rearrangement joins TRBV5-6 to TRBJ1-5, with a weak D call TRBD1 (5 bases). The CDR3 runs 15 residues. Trimming took off 1 base at V and 4 bases at J, with 12 bases between the two ends. Germline loops: CDR1 SGHDT, CDR2 YYEEEE. The DNA for the CDR3 is TGTGCCAGCAGCTTGAATCTGGGACCAAATCAGCCCCAGCATTTT. Its protein is CASSLNLGPNQPQHF.

The chain has TRBV6-5 and TRBJ1-5; no clear D. The ends were cut back, 6 bases at V and 4 bases at J, with 13 bases in the middle. Germline CDR1 and CDR2: MNHEY and SVGAGI. CDR3 length equals 14 residues. CDR3 region: CASSDGVYNQPQHF. The CDR3, as DNA: TGTGCCAGCAGCGACGGAGTATATAATCAGCCCCAGCATTTT.

This clone came up a few times. The chain joins TRBV7-6 to TRBJ2-5; D might be TRBD2 (6 bases). With 3 bases removed from V and 1 base from J, the gap between germline ends came to 18 bases. Per germline, CDR1 SGHVS and CDR2 FNYEAQ. This CDR3 has 17 amino acids. The CDR3 sequence: CASSFAPGLTSQETQYF. The DNA of the CDR3 is TGTGCCAGCAGCTTCGCCCCGGGACTTACCTCCCAAGAGACCCAGTACTTC.

With respect to this clone: Compared with germline, one end of the junction differs, possibly owing to a read error. V and J are TRBV11-2 and TRBJ1-2; D ambiguous. The CDR3 contains 13 residues. Germline CDR1 and CDR2: SGHAT and FQNNGV. In nucleotides, the CDR3 is TGTGCCAGCAGCTTAGAGGGGAGGTATGGCCACACCTTC. It specifies CASSLEGRYGHTF.

V and J are TRBV10-1 and TRBJ2-3, with 11 bases aligning to TRBD1. Germline CDR1 WNHNN, CDR2 SYGVQD (reference sequence). With V trimmed by 6 bases and J by 3 bases, 5 bases remained unmatched. The CDR3 extends over 15 amino acids. The CDR3 DNA follows: TGCGCCAGCAGCCTCGGGACAGGGGGGACAGATACGCAGTATTTT. It specifies CASSLGTGGTDTQYF.

This chain connects TRBV29-1 to TRBJ2-1; 10 bases are shared with TRBD1. With V trimmed by 1 base and J by 10 bases, 13 bases remained unmatched. Germline CDR1 and CDR2: SQVTM and ANQGSEA. CDR3 length: 16 residues. CDR3: CSVEAKGTGASGEQFF. The DNA of the CDR3 is TGCAGCGTTGAAGCTAAGGGGACAGGGGCATCAGGAGAGCAGTTCTTC.

The chain combines TRBV19 with TRBJ2-4; possibly TRBD1 for D (7 bases). Germline V gene data show CDR1 as LNHDA and CDR2 as SQIVND (reference sequence). The V end lost 7 bases, the J end lost 7 bases, and 23 bases lay between the germline ends. The CDR3 spans 16 residues. CDR3 loop: CASTQGGVQTGNIQYF. DNA of the CDR3: TGTGCCAGTACCCAGGGGGGTGTGCAGACAGGCAACATTCAGTACTTC.

The chain combines TRBV7-6 with TRBJ2-2; D is unresolved. This CDR3 has 12 amino acids. The germline V gene encodes CDR1 SGHVS and CDR2 FNYEAQ. V shed 2 bases and J shed 5 bases, with 3 bases lying between them. The DNA of the CDR3 is TGTGCCAGCAGCTTATTGACCGGGGAGCTGTTTTTT. This encodes CASSLLTGELFF.

The genes are TRBV30 and TRBJ1-1, with D tentatively TRBD1 (5 bases). CDR1 and CDR2 from the germline V gene are GTSNPN and SVGIG (reference sequence). The V gene lost 2 bases and the J gene lost 0 bases, with 13 bases spanning the gap. The length of the CDR3 is 15 residues. The CDR3 DNA reads TGTGCCTGGAGTCGGACAACCCGAATGAACACTGAAGCTTTCTTT. This codes for CAWSRTTRMNTEAFF. Full variable domain (rest looked up from reference TRBV30 and TRBJ1-1): SQTIHQWPATLVQPVGSPLSLECTVEGTSNPNLYWYRQAAGRGLQLLFYSVGIGQISSEVPQNLSASRPQDRQFILSSKKLLLSDSGFYLCAWSRTTRMNTEAFFGQGTRLTVV.

The V and J genes are TRBV4-3 and TRBJ2-2; 7 nucleotides align to TRBD1. The CDR3 runs to 18 residues. Per the germline V gene, CDR1 is LGHNA and CDR2 is YSLEER. Germline trimming cut 0 bases from V and 5 bases from J; bases unmatched to any gene: 12. CDR3 nucleotide sequence: TGCGCCAGCAGCCAAGAGAGTCCGAGACAGGGTGGGACCGGGGAGCTGTTTTTT. Encoded protein: CASSQESPRQGGTGELFF.

The V gene is TRBV29-1, the J gene TRBJ1-5; tentative D call: TRBD1 (5 bases). Looked up from germline, CDR1 is SQVTM and CDR2 is ANQGSEA. This CDR3 has 14 residues. The V end was cut by 8 bases, the J end by 0 bases, with 14 bases between. The DNA for the CDR3 is TGCAGCCCACCCTGGGGCAATAGCAATCAGCCCCAGCATTTT. This codes for CSPPWGNSNQPQHF.

This rearrangement joins TRBV29-1 to TRBJ2-3; 10 bases map to TRBD1. Germline lookup yields CDR1 SQVTM and CDR2 ANQGSEA. Germline trimming cut 4 bases from V and 2 bases from J; bases unmatched to any gene: 6. CDR3 length equals 15 residues. The CDR3 here is CSVGVDRGHTDTQYF. The DNA of the CDR3 is TGCAGCGTTGGAGTAGACAGGGGGCACACAGATACGCAGTATTTT.

This clone was picked up a small number of times. V usage is TRBV15 and J usage is TRBJ2-4; 10 positions agree with TRBD1. This CDR3 comprises 14 residues. The germline gives CDR1 LNHNV, CDR2 YYDKDF (reference sequence). Germline trimming cut 5 bases from V and 6 bases from J; bases unmatched to any gene: 4. CDR3 region: CATSPGQGGNIQYF. In DNA form, the CDR3 reads TGTGCCACCAGCCCCGGACAGGGGGGAAACATTCAGTACTTC. The full variable domain, completed using reference TRBV15 and TRBJ2-4, is DAMVIQNPRYQVTQFGKPVTLSCSQTLNHNVMYWYQQKSSQAPKLLFHYYDKDFNNEADTPDNFQSRRPNTSFCFLDIRSPGLGDTAMYLCATSPGQGGNIQYFGAGTRLSVL.

This clone showed up just a few times. This CDR3 is CSVARTGGNQAFF. DNA of the CDR3: TGCAGCGTCGCCCGGACAGGGGGCAACCAAGCTTTCTTT. The chain combines TRBV29-1 with TRBJ1-1; TRBD1 matches at 11 bases. Per the germline V gene, CDR1 is SQVTM and CDR2 is ANQGSEA. After removal of 6 bases from V and 9 bases from J, the junction contained 9 bases not matched to a gene. This CDR3 has 13 amino acids.

V gene TRBV7-6 combines with J gene TRBJ2-1; D is possibly TRBD1 (6 bases). The CDR3 runs to 16 residues. Trimming removed 5 bases at V and 0 bases at J, with 14 bases between. Looked up from germline, CDR1 is SGHVS and CDR2 is FNYEAQ. CDR3: CASSIDRLSSYNEQFF. The CDR3, as DNA: TGTGCCAGCAGCATCGACAGGCTCAGCTCCTACAATGAGCAGTTCTTC. The complete variable domain, with remaining parts taken from reference TRBV7-6 and TRBJ2-1, reads GAGVSQSPRYKVTKRGQDVALRCDPISGHVSLYWYRQALGQGPEFLTYFNYEAQQDKSGLPNDRFSAERPEGSISTLTIQRTEQRDSAMYRCASSIDRLSSYNEQFFGPGTRLTVL.

The V and J genes are TRBV5-4 and TRBJ1-2; D perhaps matches TRBD1 (6 bases). CDR1 is SGHNT, CDR2 YYREEE, per germline (reference sequence). CDR3 length: 13 residues. V lost 0 bases and J lost 6, with 9 bases in between. Here the CDR3 DNA reads TGTGCCAGCAGCTTGGCTGGGGGCGATGGCTACACCTTC. Its translation is CASSLAGGDGYTF.

The V and J genes are TRBV18 and TRBJ2-7; 7 bases are shared with TRBD1. V lost 5 bases to trimming and J lost 7 bases; unmatched junction nucleotides: 8. The germline CDR1 and CDR2 sequences are KGHSH and LQKENI. The CDR3 has 13 residues. The CDR3 here is CASSADRVREQYV. CDR3 DNA: TGTGCCAGCTCAGCAGACAGGGTGCGAGAGCAGTACGTC.

This clone turned up a few times. The J gene is TRBJ2-5, the V gene TRBV14; no definite D call. The CDR3 sequence is 16 residues long. CDR1 and CDR2 from the germline V gene are SGHDN and FVKESK. The germline V and J ends were trimmed by 0 bases and 1 base, with 12 bases remaining between them. CDR3 protein: CASSQDRVGTQETQYF. DNA of the CDR3: TGTGCCAGCAGCCAAGATCGGGTCGGAACCCAAGAGACCCAGTACTTC.

The chain has TRBV5-4 and TRBJ2-1, with 8 bases that match TRBD2. Per germline, CDR1 SGHNT and CDR2 YYREEE (reference sequence). This CDR3 region has 15 residues. V was clipped by 2 bases and J by 6 bases; unmatched bases: 7. CDR3: CASSLSGSLGNEQFF. The CDR3 DNA follows: TGTGCCAGCAGCTTAAGCGGGAGCTTAGGCAATGAGCAGTTCTTC.

The chain carries TRBV4-2 and TRBJ1-2, with unresolved D. V lost 1 base and J 4 bases, leaving 13 bases between the germline ends. From germline, CDR1 is LGHNA and CDR2 YNFKEQ. The CDR3 extends over 15 amino acids. In DNA form, the CDR3 reads TGTGCCAGCAGCCAAGGAGGCTTTAGCGCCTATGGCTACACCTTC. This encodes CASSQGGFSAYGYTF.

The V gene is TRBV5-1, the J gene TRBJ1-1, with TRBD1 matching 11 bases. The CDR3 extends over 14 amino acids. The germline gives CDR1 SGHRS, CDR2 YFSETQ. J lost 8 bases, V lost 3 bases, and 6 bases had no gene match. CDR3 sequence (DNA): TGCGCCAGCAGCTCTTGGACAGGGGGCACCGAAGCTTTCTTT. Its protein product is CASSSWTGGTEAFF.